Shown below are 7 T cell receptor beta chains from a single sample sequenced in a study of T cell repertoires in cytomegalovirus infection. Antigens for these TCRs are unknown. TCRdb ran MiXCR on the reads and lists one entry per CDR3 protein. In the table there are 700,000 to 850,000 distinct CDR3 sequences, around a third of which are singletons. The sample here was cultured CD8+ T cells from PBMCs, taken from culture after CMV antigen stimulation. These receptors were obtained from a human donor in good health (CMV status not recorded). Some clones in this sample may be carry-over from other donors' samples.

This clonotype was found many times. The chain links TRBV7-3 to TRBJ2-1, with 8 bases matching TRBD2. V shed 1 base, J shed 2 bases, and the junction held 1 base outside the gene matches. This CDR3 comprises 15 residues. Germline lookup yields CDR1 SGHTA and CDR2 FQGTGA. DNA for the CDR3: TGTGCCAGCAGCTTAATCGGGGGGGCCTACAATGAGCAGTTCTTC. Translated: CASSLIGGAYNEQFF. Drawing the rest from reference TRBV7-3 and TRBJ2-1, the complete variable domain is GAGVSQTPSNKVTEKGKYVELRCDPISGHTALYWYRQSLGQGPEFLIYFQGTGAADDSGLPNDRFFAVRPEGSVSTLKIQRTERGDSAVYLCASSLIGGAYNEQFFGPGTRLTVL.

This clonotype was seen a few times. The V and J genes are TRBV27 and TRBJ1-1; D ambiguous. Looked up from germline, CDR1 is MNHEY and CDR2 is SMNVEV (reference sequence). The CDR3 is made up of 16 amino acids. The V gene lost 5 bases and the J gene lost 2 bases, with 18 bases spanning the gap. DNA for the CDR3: TGTGCCAGCAGTCCACGAACGACCCGGCCAAACACTGAAGCTTTCTTT. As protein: CASSPRTTRPNTEAFF.

The CDR3 nucleotides read TGTGCCAGCAGTTACTCGTCCCAGGACACAGATACGCAGTATTTT. This translates into CASSYSSQDTDTQYF. This rearrangement joins TRBV6-2 or TRBV6-3 to TRBJ2-3; D remains ambiguous. The CDR3 covers 15 residues. Germline V gene lookup returns CDR1 MNHEY and CDR2 SVGEGT. Trimming stripped 0 bases from V and 2 bases from J, with 9 bases between.

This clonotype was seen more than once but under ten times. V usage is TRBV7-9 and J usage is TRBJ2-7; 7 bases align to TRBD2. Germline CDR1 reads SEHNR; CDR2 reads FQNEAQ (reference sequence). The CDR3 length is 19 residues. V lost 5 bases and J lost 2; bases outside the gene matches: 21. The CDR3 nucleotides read TGTGCCAGCAGCGGTAGTTCAGGGCCCTCAGCGGGGAAAGCCTACGAGCAGTACTTC. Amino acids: CASSGSSGPSAGKAYEQYF.

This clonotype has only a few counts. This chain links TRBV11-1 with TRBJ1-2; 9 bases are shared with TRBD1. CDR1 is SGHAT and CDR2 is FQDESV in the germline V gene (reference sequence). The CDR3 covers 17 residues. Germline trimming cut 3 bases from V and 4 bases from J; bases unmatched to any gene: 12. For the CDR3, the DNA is TGTGCCAGCAGCTTGGACAGGGGAGTGGACCCTTTCTATGGCTACACCTTC. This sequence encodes CASSLDRGVDPFYGYTF.

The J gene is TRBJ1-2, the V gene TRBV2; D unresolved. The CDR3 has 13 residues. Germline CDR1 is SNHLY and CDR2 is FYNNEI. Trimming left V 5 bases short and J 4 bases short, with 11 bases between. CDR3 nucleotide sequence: TGTGCCAGCAGTACCGGGTCCCTCTATGGCTACACCTTC. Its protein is CASSTGSLYGYTF. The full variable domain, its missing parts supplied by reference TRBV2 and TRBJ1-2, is EPEVTQTPSHQVTQMGQEVILRCVPISNHLYFYWYRQILGQKVEFLVSFYNNEISEKSEIFDDQFSVERPDGSNFTLKIRSTKLEDSAMYFCASSTGSLYGYTFGSGTRLTVV.

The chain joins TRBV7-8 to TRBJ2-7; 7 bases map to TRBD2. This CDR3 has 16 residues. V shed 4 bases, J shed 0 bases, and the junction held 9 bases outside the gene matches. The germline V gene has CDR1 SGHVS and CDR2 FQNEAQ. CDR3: CASSSTGDYSSYEQYV. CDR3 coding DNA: TGTGCCAGCAGCTCCACCGGGGACTACTCCTCCTACGAGCAGTACGTC.